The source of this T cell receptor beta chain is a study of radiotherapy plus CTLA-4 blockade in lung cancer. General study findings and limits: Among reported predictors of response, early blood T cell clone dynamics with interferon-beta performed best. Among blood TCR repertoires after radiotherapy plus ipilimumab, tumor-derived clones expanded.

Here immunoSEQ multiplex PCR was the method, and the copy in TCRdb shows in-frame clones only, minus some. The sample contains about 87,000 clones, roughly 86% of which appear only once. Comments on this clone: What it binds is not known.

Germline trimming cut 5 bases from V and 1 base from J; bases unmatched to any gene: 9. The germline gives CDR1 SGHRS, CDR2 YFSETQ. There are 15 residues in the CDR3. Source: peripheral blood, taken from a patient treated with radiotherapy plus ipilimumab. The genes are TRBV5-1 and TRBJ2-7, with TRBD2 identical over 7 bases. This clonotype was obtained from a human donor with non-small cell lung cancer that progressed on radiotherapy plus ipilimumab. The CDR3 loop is CASRATSDVSYEQYF. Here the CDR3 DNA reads TGCGCCAGCAGGGCTACTAGCGACGTTTCCTACGAGCAGTACTTC. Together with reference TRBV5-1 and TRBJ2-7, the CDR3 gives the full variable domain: KAGVTQTPRYLIKTRGQQVTLSCSPISGHRSVSWYQQTPGQGLQFLFEYFSETQRNKGNFPGRFSGRQFSNSRSEMNVSTLELGDSALYLCASRATSDVSYEQYFGPGTRLTVT.